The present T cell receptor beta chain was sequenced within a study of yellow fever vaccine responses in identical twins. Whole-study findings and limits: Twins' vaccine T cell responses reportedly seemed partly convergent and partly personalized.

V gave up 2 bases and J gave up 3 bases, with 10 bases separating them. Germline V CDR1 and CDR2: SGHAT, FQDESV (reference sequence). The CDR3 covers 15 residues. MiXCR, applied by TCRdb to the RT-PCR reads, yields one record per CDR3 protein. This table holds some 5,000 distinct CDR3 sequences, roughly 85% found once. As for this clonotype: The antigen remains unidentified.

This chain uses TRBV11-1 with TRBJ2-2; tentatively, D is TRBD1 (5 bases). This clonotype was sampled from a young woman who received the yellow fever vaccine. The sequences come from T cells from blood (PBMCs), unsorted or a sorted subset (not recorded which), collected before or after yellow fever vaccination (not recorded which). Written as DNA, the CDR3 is TGTGCCAGCAGCTTACTTACAGGATACACCGGGGAGCTGTTTTTT. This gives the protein CASSLLTGYTGELFF.